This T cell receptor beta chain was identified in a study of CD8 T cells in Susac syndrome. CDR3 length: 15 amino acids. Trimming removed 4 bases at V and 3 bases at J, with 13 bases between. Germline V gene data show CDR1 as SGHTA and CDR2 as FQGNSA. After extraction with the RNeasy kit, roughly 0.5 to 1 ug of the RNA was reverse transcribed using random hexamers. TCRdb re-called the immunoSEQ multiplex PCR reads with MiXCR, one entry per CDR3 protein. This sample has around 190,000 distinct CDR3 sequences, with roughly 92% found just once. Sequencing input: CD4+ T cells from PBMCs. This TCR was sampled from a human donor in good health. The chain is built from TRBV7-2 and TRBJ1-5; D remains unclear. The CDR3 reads CASSSLVTLNQPQHF. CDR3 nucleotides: TGTGCCAGCAGCTCTTTAGTGACCCTCAATCAGCCCCAGCATTTT.